Listed below are T cell receptor beta chains from one sample, sequenced in a study of T cell repertoires in cytomegalovirus infection. TCRdb re-called the reads with MiXCR, one entry per CDR3 protein. The repertoire holds some 800,000 distinct CDR3 sequences, with just under 30% as singletons. The antigens these receptors bind are not known. The input for sequencing was cultured CD8+ T cells from PBMCs, taken from culture after CMV antigen stimulation. Every receptor here comes from a human donor in good health (CMV status not recorded). Some clones in this sample may be carry-over from other donors' samples. The CDR3 runs from the conserved cysteine through the conserved F or W. Each record gives: V gene, D gene, J gene, clone size, CDR3 protein, CDR3 DNA. The D gene is left open where the match is weak. Clone sizes are given selectively: once, few, many, or a class where the clone is expanded.

v_call: TRBV7-3
d_call: TRBD1
j_call: TRBJ1-2
clone_size: -
cdr3_aa: CASSPYPGQGYGYTF
cdr3_nt: TGTGCCAGCAGCCCCTATCCGGGACAGGGCTATGGCTACACCTTC

v_call: TRBV19
d_call: TRBD1
j_call: TRBJ1-5
clone_size: few
cdr3_aa: CASSIDPGQETNQPQHF
cdr3_nt: TGTGCCAGTAGTATAGATCCGGGACAGGAAACCAATCAGCCCCAGCATTTT

v_call: TRBV29-1
d_call: TRBD1
j_call: TRBJ2-7
clone_size: -
cdr3_aa: CSVEGVGQGSSYEQYF
cdr3_nt: TGCAGCGTTGAGGGGGTGGGACAGGGGAGCTCCTACGAGCAGTACTTC

v_call: TRBV12-3/TRBV12-4
d_call: TRBD1
j_call: TRBJ1-4
clone_size: many
cdr3_aa: CASAIRTGQREKLFF
cdr3_nt: TGTGCCAGCGCCATCCGGACAGGGCAACGGGAAAAACTGTTTTTT

v_call: TRBV27
d_call: TRBD1
j_call: TRBJ1-1
clone_size: -
cdr3_aa: CASSPDRPNLNTEAFF
cdr3_nt: TGTGCCAGCAGTCCGGACAGGCCCAACCTGAACACTGAAGCTTTCTTT

v_call: TRBV6-1
d_call: -
j_call: TRBJ1-6
clone_size: few
cdr3_aa: CASSFHRDSPLHF
cdr3_nt: TGTGCCAGCAGTTTCCATAGGGACTCACCCCTCCACTTT

v_call: TRBV12-3/TRBV12-4
d_call: -
j_call: TRBJ2-2
clone_size: -
cdr3_aa: CASSGGEARTGELFF
cdr3_nt: TGTGCCAGCAGTGGGGGAGAGGCGAGGACCGGGGAGCTGTTTTTT

v_call: TRBV6-1
d_call: TRBD2
j_call: TRBJ2-3
clone_size: -
cdr3_aa: CASRPTSGGARDTQYF
cdr3_nt: TGTGCCAGCAGGCCTACTAGCGGGGGGGCCAGAGATACGCAGTATTTT

v_call: TRBV25-1
d_call: TRBD1
j_call: TRBJ1-2
clone_size: -
cdr3_aa: CASSEYTGANYGYTF
cdr3_nt: TGTGCCAGCAGTGAATATACAGGGGCTAACTATGGCTACACCTTC

v_call: TRBV3-1
d_call: -
j_call: TRBJ2-3
clone_size: -
cdr3_aa: CASSDRAPVDTQYF
cdr3_nt: TGTGCCAGCAGCGACCGGGCCCCGGTAGATACGCAGTATTTT

v_call: TRBV7-2
d_call: TRBD2
j_call: TRBJ2-5
clone_size: -
cdr3_aa: CASSISGGAQETQYF
cdr3_nt: TGTGCCAGCAGCATCAGCGGGGGGGCCCAAGAGACCCAGTACTTC

v_call: TRBV20-1
d_call: TRBD1
j_call: TRBJ2-7
clone_size: -
cdr3_aa: CSALQGSKQYF
cdr3_nt: TGCAGTGCTCTACAGGGGAGCAAGCAGTACTTC

v_call: TRBV10-3
d_call: -
j_call: TRBJ2-1
clone_size: -
cdr3_aa: CAISESETDNNNEQFF
cdr3_nt: TGTGCCATCAGTGAGTCAGAGACGGACAATAACAATGAGCAGTTCTTC

v_call: TRBV9
d_call: -
j_call: TRBJ2-1
clone_size: -
cdr3_aa: CASSQGLGISYNEQFF
cdr3_nt: TGTGCCAGCAGCCAAGGTCTGGGAATCTCCTACAATGAGCAGTTCTTC

v_call: TRBV5-6
d_call: -
j_call: TRBJ2-2
clone_size: -
cdr3_aa: CASSLVSSTGELFF
cdr3_nt: TGTGCCAGCAGCTTGGTGTCGAGCACCGGGGAGCTGTTTTTT

v_call: TRBV10-2
d_call: -
j_call: TRBJ2-2
clone_size: few
cdr3_aa: CASSESLGGTGELFF
cdr3_nt: TGCGCCAGCAGTGAGTCTTTAGGGGGAACCGGGGAGCTGTTTTTT

v_call: TRBV12-5
d_call: -
j_call: TRBJ2-2
clone_size: -
cdr3_aa: CASGLVVSNTGELFF
cdr3_nt: TGTGCTAGTGGTTTGGTTGTCAGCAACACCGGGGAGCTGTTTTTT

v_call: TRBV7-3
d_call: TRBD1
j_call: TRBJ2-3
clone_size: -
cdr3_aa: CASSPLGQNTDTQYF
cdr3_nt: TGTGCCAGCAGCCCACTGGGACAGAACACAGATACGCAGTATTTT

v_call: TRBV28
d_call: -
j_call: TRBJ1-4
clone_size: -
cdr3_aa: CASSPPRGRNEKLFF
cdr3_nt: TGTGCCAGCAGTCCCCCCAGGGGACGTAATGAAAAACTGTTTTTT

v_call: TRBV6-6
d_call: -
j_call: TRBJ2-1
clone_size: -
cdr3_aa: CASSYSRQPPYNEQFF
cdr3_nt: TGTGCCAGCAGTTACAGCAGACAGCCCCCCTACAATGAGCAGTTCTTC

v_call: TRBV4-1
d_call: -
j_call: TRBJ1-1
clone_size: few
cdr3_aa: CASKTTFTGMGTEAFF
cdr3_nt: TGCGCCAGCAAAACTACCTTTACAGGGATGGGCACTGAAGCTTTCTTT

v_call: TRBV7-9
d_call: -
j_call: TRBJ2-2
clone_size: many
cdr3_aa: CASSFVGGPGELFF
cdr3_nt: TGTGCCAGCAGCTTCGTCGGGGGGCCCGGGGAGCTGTTTTTT

v_call: TRBV12-3/TRBV12-4
d_call: -
j_call: TRBJ1-2
clone_size: many
cdr3_aa: CASSLGGAGNTF
cdr3_nt: TGTGCCAGCAGTTTAGGAGGGGCGGGAAACACCTTC

v_call: TRBV6-2/TRBV6-3
d_call: -
j_call: TRBJ2-5
clone_size: -
cdr3_aa: CASSYSSPGPNKETQYF
cdr3_nt: TGTGCCAGCAGTTACTCGAGCCCTGGACCAAACAAAGAGACCCAGTACTTC

v_call: TRBV11-3
d_call: -
j_call: TRBJ2-3
clone_size: many
cdr3_aa: CASSLVRKGLWTDTQYF
cdr3_nt: TGTGCCAGCAGCTTAGTCAGGAAGGGGCTGTGGACAGATACGCAGTATTTT

v_call: TRBV13
d_call: -
j_call: TRBJ2-7
clone_size: -
cdr3_aa: CASSSSTLALYEQYF
cdr3_nt: TGTGCCAGCAGCTCGTCGACACTAGCCTTATACGAGCAGTACTTC

v_call: TRBV7-9
d_call: TRBD1
j_call: TRBJ1-4
clone_size: few
cdr3_aa: CASSLSGRDRIEKLFF
cdr3_nt: TGTGCCAGCAGCCTCAGCGGTAGGGACAGAATTGAAAAACTGTTTTTT

v_call: TRBV4-1
d_call: -
j_call: TRBJ2-3
clone_size: -
cdr3_aa: CASSQVSGGATDTQYF
cdr3_nt: TGCGCCAGCAGCCAAGTTTCGGGGGGCGCTACAGATACGCAGTATTTT

v_call: TRBV6-6
d_call: -
j_call: TRBJ1-2
clone_size: -
cdr3_aa: CASGVRTETNYGYTF
cdr3_nt: TGTGCCAGCGGGGTTCGGACAGAGACTAACTATGGCTACACCTTC

v_call: TRBV10-3
d_call: TRBD1
j_call: TRBJ2-2
clone_size: -
cdr3_aa: CAIRRTGGTGELFF
cdr3_nt: TGTGCCATCAGGAGGACAGGGGGAACCGGGGAGCTGTTTTTT

v_call: TRBV10-3
d_call: -
j_call: TRBJ1-3
clone_size: -
cdr3_aa: CATSPGAGNTIYF
cdr3_nt: TGTGCCACCTCCCCAGGGGCTGGAAACACCATATATTTT

v_call: TRBV6-8
d_call: -
j_call: TRBJ2-3
clone_size: -
cdr3_aa: CASSLTLYRRGTDTQYF
cdr3_nt: TGTGCCAGCAGTCTAACCCTTTACAGGAGGGGGACAGATACGCAGTATTTT

v_call: TRBV27
d_call: -
j_call: TRBJ1-5
clone_size: -
cdr3_aa: CATSFGYSNQPQHF
cdr3_nt: TGTGCCACCTCATTTGGGTATAGCAATCAGCCCCAGCATTTT

v_call: TRBV6-1
d_call: -
j_call: TRBJ2-1
clone_size: many
cdr3_aa: CASSFRSGSYNEQFF
cdr3_nt: TGTGCCAGCAGTTTCCGAAGCGGCTCCTACAATGAGCAGTTCTTC

v_call: TRBV14
d_call: TRBD1
j_call: TRBJ2-4
clone_size: few
cdr3_aa: CASSLQGVAKNIQYF
cdr3_nt: TGTGCCAGCAGCCTGCAGGGGGTAGCCAAAAACATTCAGTACTTC

v_call: TRBV25-1
d_call: -
j_call: TRBJ1-5
clone_size: few
cdr3_aa: CASSEPGTGQPQHF
cdr3_nt: TGTGCCAGCAGTGAGCCAGGGACTGGTCAGCCCCAGCATTTT

v_call: TRBV2
d_call: TRBD1
j_call: TRBJ2-7
clone_size: -
cdr3_aa: CALQGVTYEQYF
cdr3_nt: TGTGCCTTGCAGGGGGTGACCTACGAGCAGTACTTC